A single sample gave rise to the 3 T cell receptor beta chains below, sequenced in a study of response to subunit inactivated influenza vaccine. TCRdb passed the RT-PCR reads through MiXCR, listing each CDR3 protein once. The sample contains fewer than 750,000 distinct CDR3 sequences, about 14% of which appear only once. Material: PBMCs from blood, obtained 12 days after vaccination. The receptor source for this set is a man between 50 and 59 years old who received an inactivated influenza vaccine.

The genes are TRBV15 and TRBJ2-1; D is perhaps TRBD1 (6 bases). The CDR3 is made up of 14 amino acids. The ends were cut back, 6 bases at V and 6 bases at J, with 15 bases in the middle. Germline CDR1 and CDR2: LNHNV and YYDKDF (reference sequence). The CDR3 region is CATRDPGAGNEQFF. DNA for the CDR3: TGTGCCACCAGAGATCCAGGGGCGGGCAATGAGCAGTTCTTC.

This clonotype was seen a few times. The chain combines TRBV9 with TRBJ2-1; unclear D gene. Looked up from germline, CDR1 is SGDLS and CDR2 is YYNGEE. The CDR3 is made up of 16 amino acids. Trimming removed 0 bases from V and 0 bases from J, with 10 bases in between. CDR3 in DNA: TGTGCCAGCAGCGTAGGGGTTGCGTTCTCCTACAATGAGCAGTTCTTC. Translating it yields CASSVGVAFSYNEQFF.

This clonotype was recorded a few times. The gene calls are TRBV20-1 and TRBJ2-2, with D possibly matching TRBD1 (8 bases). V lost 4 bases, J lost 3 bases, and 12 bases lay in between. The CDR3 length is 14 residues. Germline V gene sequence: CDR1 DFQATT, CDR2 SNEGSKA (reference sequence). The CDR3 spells CSAKQGGDTGELFF. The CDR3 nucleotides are TGCAGTGCTAAACAGGGGGGGGACACCGGGGAGCTGTTTTTT.